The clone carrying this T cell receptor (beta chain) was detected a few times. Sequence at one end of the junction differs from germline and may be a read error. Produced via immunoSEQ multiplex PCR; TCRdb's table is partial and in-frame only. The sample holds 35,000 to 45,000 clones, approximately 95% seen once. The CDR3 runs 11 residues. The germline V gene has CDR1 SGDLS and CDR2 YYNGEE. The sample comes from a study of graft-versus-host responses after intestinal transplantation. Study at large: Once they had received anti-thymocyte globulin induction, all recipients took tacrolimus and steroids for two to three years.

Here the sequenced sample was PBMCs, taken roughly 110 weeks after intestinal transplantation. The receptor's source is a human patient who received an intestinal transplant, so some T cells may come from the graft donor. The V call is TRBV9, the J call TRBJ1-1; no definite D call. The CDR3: CASSVCIEVEF. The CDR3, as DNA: TGTGCCAGCAGCGTTTGCATAGAGGTGGAGTTT.